This T cell receptor beta chain was recovered during a study of blood T cell repertoires in COVID-19. Turning to the study itself: Material from acute and convalescent COVID-19 was sourced from the United States, Italy and Spain. PBMCs, B-cell-depleted T cells, or T cells provided the cDNA or gDNA that made up the material.

Per the original methods: For nucleated cells, counts were estimated from reference gene primer amplification. Libraries were prepared by immunoSEQ multiplex PCR; TCRdb keeps only in-frame clonotypes and omits some of them. D and trimming were read from the DNA, whereas the V and J calls and clone size are those reported in that table. The profile shows 200,000 to 300,000 clones, just under 85% of them singletons. The CDR3 is 14 residues long. CDR1 SGHRS and CDR2 YFSETQ come from the germline V gene. Trimming removed 2 bases from V and 1 base from J, with 9 bases in between. About this clone itself: The same CDR3 can be traced to other DNA sequences in this sample.

The receptor was isolated from an elderly woman with acute or convalescent COVID-19. The chain uses TRBV5-1 and TRBJ1-1, with no clear D. Sample: peripheral blood. As DNA, the CDR3 is TGCGCCAGCAGCTTACAAGGAGGGAACACTGAAGCTTTCTTT. Translation: CASSLQGGNTEAFF.